This entry lists 7 T cell receptor beta chains sequenced from one sample in a study of shared clonotypes between healthy human individuals. The method was immunoSEQ multiplex PCR; TCRdb's version includes in-frame clones alone and lacks a portion of them. Among 2 million to 3 million clones listed, 93% were seen once. Specimen: naive CD4+ T cells from PBMCs. Noted subset: CD45RA+ positively selected. The receptors were sampled from a young man in good health. Some clones in this sample may be carry-over from other donors' samples.

The chain joins TRBV15 to TRBJ2-1; D possibly corresponds to TRBD1 (5 bases). V was clipped by 0 bases and J by 0 bases, with 9 bases between them. Germline V gene data show CDR1 as LNHNV and CDR2 as YYDKDF (reference sequence). The CDR3 loop spans 16 amino acids. The CDR3 loop reads CATSREPTASYNEQFF. The CDR3 coding sequence is TGTGCCACCAGCAGAGAACCGACAGCCTCCTACAATGAGCAGTTCTTC.

J is TRBJ1-2 and V is TRBV28, with a possible D match to TRBD1 (5 bases). The germline gives CDR1 MDHEN, CDR2 SYDVKM. The CDR3 covers 16 residues. Between the trimmed V and J ends, which lost 5 bases and 4 bases, there was a span of 20 bases. The DNA of the CDR3 is TGTGCCAGCAGTCCCACATTTCTGGGACCGATCTATGGCTACACCTTC. This codes for CASSPTFLGPIYGYTF.

This chain links TRBV28 with TRBJ2-3, with no clear D. The CDR3 contains 12 residues. The V and J ends lost 3 bases and 4 bases respectively, with 5 bases between them. Per the germline V gene, CDR1 is MDHEN and CDR2 is SYDVKM. DNA of the CDR3: TGTGCCAGCAGTTTTTTCTCAGATACGCAGTATTTT. Residues: CASSFFSDTQYF.

V usage is TRBV7-2 and J usage is TRBJ2-1, with 7 bases identical to TRBD1. In germline, CDR1 is SGHTA, CDR2 FQGNSA. Trimming at V came to 5 bases and at J to 13 bases, leaving 5 bases not matched to a gene. The CDR3 is 11 residues long. CDR3 nucleotide sequence: TGTGCCAGCAGCCCGACAGGGTTTCAGTTCTTC. This codes for CASSPTGFQFF.

In this sample, this clone turned up a few times. The gene calls are TRBV28 and TRBJ1-4, with D possibly TRBD1 on 5 matching bases. V was shortened by 8 bases and J by 7 bases, with 14 bases between the two germline ends. CDR1 is MDHEN and CDR2 is SYDVKM in the germline V gene. The CDR3 is 13 residues long. The CDR3: CASWGRIPEKLFF. CDR3 bases: TGTGCCAGCTGGGGCAGGATACCTGAAAAACTGTTTTTT.

This clone has more than one count but fewer than ten. V usage is TRBV6-4 and J usage is TRBJ1-1; no clear D. V lost 4 bases to trimming and J lost 0 bases, with 6 bases between them. The CDR3 is 13 residues long. Germline values: CDR1 MRHNA, CDR2 SNTAGT. Here the CDR3 reads CASSAEVNTEAFF. The CDR3 region has the DNA TGTGCCAGCAGTGCGGAAGTGAACACTGAAGCTTTCTTT.

As regards this clone: Other DNA variants within this sample encode the same CDR3. The chain employs TRBV2 and TRBJ1-5; D perhaps matches TRBD1 (6 bases). The CDR3 covers 14 residues. Trimming left V 5 bases short and J 1 base short, with 9 bases between. Germline lookup yields CDR1 SNHLY and CDR2 FYNNEI. The CDR3 sequence: CASSRGGSNQPQHF. The CDR3 region has the DNA TGTGCCAGCAGTAGGGGGGGCAGCAATCAGCCCCAGCATTTT.